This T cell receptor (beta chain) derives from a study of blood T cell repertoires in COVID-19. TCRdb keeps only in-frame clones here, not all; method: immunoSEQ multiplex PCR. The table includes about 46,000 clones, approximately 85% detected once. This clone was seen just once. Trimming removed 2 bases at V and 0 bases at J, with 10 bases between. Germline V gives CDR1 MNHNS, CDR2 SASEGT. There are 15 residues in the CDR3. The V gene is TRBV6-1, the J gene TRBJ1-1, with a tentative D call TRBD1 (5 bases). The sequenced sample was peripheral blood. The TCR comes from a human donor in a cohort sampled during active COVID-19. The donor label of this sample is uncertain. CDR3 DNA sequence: TGTGCCAGCAGTGAATGGGGGGGGGTGAACACTGAAGCTTTCTTT. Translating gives CASSEWGGVNTEAFF.